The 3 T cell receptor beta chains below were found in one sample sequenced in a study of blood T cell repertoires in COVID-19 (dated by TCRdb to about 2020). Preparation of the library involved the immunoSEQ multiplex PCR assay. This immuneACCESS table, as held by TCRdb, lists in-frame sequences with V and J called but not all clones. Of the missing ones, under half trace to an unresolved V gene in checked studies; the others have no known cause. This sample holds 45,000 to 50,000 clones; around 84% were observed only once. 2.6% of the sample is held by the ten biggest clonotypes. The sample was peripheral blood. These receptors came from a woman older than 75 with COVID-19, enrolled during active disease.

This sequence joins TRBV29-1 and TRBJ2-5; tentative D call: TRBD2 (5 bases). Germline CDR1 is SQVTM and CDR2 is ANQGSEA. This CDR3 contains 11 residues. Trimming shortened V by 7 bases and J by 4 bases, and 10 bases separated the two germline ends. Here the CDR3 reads CSDWERETQYF. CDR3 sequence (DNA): TGCAGCGATTGGGAGCGAGAGACCCAGTACTTC.

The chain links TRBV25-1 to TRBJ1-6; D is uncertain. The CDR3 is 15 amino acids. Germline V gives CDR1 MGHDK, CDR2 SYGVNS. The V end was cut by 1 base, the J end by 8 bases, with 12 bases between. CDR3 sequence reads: CASSEFAYGDSPLHF. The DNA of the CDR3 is TGTGCCAGCAGTGAATTCGCGTACGGGGATTCACCCCTCCACTTT.

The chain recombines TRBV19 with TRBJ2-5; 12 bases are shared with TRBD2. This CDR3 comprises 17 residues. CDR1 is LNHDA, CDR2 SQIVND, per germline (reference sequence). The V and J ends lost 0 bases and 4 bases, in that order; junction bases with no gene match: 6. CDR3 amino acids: CASSIEGQLAGGETQYF. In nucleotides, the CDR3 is TGTGCCAGTAGTATAGAGGGGCAACTAGCGGGAGGAGAGACCCAGTACTTC.